The 8 T cell receptor beta chains presented below share a single source sample, sequenced in a study of cytomegalovirus exposure and HLA in healthy donors. Amplification used 60 Vbeta primers and 13 Jbeta primers. Using immunoSEQ multiplex PCR, the repertoire was profiled, and TCRdb retains in-frame clones only, with some absent. The sample shows around 110,000 clones, 81% of them seen only once. Sequencing was carried out using PBMCs. The origin of the receptors is a woman in her 30s in good health and CMV-seronegative.

In this sample, this clone turned up a few times. The V and J genes are TRBV19 and TRBJ2-3; 8 bases map to TRBD2. Germline V gene sequence: CDR1 LNHDA, CDR2 SQIVND (reference sequence). The CDR3 totals 15 residues. J lost 3 bases, V lost 1 base, and 3 bases had no gene match. The CDR3 loop reads CASSIGGGPTDTQYF. The CDR3 coding sequence is TGTGCCAGTAGTATAGGCGGGGGGCCGACAGATACGCAGTATTTT.

V is TRBV7-3 and J is TRBJ2-1; no definite D call. The CDR3 contains 13 residues. Per germline, CDR1 SGHTA and CDR2 FQGTGA. V lost 2 bases and J lost 5, with 7 bases in between. The CDR3 loop is CASSLYTNNEQFF. The CDR3 DNA sequence: TGTGCCAGCAGCTTATACACGAACAATGAGCAGTTCTTC.

This clone was seen a handful of times. The chain links TRBV5-5 to TRBJ2-5, with TRBD2 identical over 10 bases. CDR1 and CDR2 (germline): SGHKS, YYEKEE (reference sequence). Trimming removed 3 bases from V and 2 bases from J; junction bases left unmatched: 10. The CDR3 runs to 17 residues. The CDR3 spells CASSSSSGSFSQETQYF. The CDR3 region has the DNA TGTGCCAGCAGCTCATCTAGCGGGAGTTTCTCTCAAGAGACCCAGTACTTC.

The chain recombines TRBV9 with TRBJ1-2; D might be TRBD1 (6 bases). CDR3 length equals 16 residues. Trimming cost V 1 base and J 6 bases, with 19 bases left between them. Germline V CDR1 and CDR2: SGDLS, YYNGEE. The CDR3 loop reads CASSVSSSGGPNGYTF. CDR3 coding DNA: TGTGCCAGCAGCGTATCGTCATCGGGGGGCCCAAATGGCTACACCTTC. The entire variable domain, with the rest obtained from reference TRBV9 and TRBJ1-2, is as follows: DSGVTQTPKHLITATGQRVTLRCSPRSGDLSVYWYQQSLDQGLQFLIQYYNGEERAKGNILERFSAQQFPDLHSELNLSSLELGDSALYFCASSVSSSGGPNGYTFGSGTRLTVV.

This rearrangement joins TRBV6-6 to TRBJ2-5; D unresolved. The CDR3 sequence is 11 residues long. Trimming cost V 2 bases and J 5 bases, with 3 bases left between them. CDR1 MNHNY and CDR2 SVGAGI come from the germline V gene (reference sequence). The DNA for the CDR3 is TGTGCCAGCAGTTACGGCGAGACCCAGTACTTC. Amino acid sequence: CASSYGETQYF.

This chain joins TRBV2 and TRBJ2-2; D might be TRBD1 (5 bases). The V gene lost 3 bases and the J gene lost 1 base, with 15 bases spanning the gap. The CDR3 loop spans 17 amino acids. Germline CDR1 is SNHLY and CDR2 is FYNNEI. The CDR3 nucleotides are TGTGCCAGCAGTGATTCCTTGGGGCAGGGGAACACCGGGGAGCTGTTTTTT. It is translated as CASSDSLGQGNTGELFF.

V gene TRBV4-3 combines with J gene TRBJ2-7, with D perhaps TRBD2 (6 bases). CDR1 is LGHNA, CDR2 YSLEER, per germline. The CDR3 spans 15 residues. Trimming cost V 0 bases and J 3 bases, with 12 bases left between them. CDR3 sequence: CASSQEGLHFYEQYF. Written as DNA, the CDR3 is TGCGCCAGCAGCCAAGAGGGACTGCATTTCTACGAGCAGTACTTC.

The rearrangement links TRBV5-1 to TRBJ2-3; 8 bases line up with TRBD2. The CDR3 length is 16 residues. Germline V gives CDR1 SGHRS, CDR2 YFSETQ. V lost 0 bases and J lost 5; bases outside the gene matches: 8. In nucleotides, the CDR3 is TGCGCCAGCAGCTTGGCAGCGGGAGTGATAGGAGATACGCAGTATTTT. Translating gives CASSLAAGVIGDTQYF.